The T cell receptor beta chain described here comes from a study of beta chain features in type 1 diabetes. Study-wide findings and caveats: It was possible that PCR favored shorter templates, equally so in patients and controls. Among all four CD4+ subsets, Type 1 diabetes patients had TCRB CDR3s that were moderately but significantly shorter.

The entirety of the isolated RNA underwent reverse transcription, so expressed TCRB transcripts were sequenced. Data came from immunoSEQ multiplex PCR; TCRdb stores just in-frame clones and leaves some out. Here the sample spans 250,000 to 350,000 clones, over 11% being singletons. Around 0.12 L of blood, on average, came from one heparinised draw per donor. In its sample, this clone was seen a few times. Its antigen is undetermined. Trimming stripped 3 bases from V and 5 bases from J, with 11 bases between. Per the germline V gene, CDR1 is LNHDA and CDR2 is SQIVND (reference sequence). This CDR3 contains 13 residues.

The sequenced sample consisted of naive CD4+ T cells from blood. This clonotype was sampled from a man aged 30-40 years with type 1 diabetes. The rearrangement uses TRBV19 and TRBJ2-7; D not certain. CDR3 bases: TGTGCCAGTAGTATGGGCAGACCGGACGAGCAGTACTTC. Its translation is CASSMGRPDEQYF.